These T cell receptor beta chains were read from a single sample in a study of blood T cell repertoires in COVID-19. The data were produced by immunoSEQ multiplex PCR, yet TCRdb's version contains in-frame clones alone and is incomplete. The sample gives fewer than 85,000 clones, approximately 85% of which show up once; approximately 4.8% is in the top ten. Sequences were obtained from peripheral blood. Every receptor here comes from a man at least 80 years old with acute or convalescent COVID-19. The CDR3 runs from the conserved cysteine through the conserved F or W. Each record gives: CDR3 length, D gene, clone size, J gene, V gene, CDR3 protein, CDR3 DNA. The D gene is left open where the match is weak. Not all rows give a size; the values are once, few, many and, for expanded clones, a class.

cdr3_length: 13; d_call: TRBD1; clone_size: .; j_call: TRBJ1-1; v_call: TRBV19; cdr3_aa: CASRGQENTEAFF; cdr3_nt: TGTGCCAGTAGGGGACAGGAGAACACTGAAGCTTTCTTT
cdr3_length: 15; d_call: TRBD1; clone_size: .; j_call: TRBJ2-5; v_call: TRBV30; cdr3_aa: CAWSAPPDRAGTQYF; cdr3_nt: TGTGCCTGGAGTGCACCTCCAGACAGGGCGGGGACCCAGTACTTC
cdr3_length: 13; d_call: TRBD1; clone_size: .; j_call: TRBJ2-7; v_call: TRBV5-6; cdr3_aa: CASSLGTGSFPNF; cdr3_nt: TGTGCCAGCAGCCTCGGGACAGGGAGTTTTCCGAACTTC
cdr3_length: 19; d_call: TRBD2; clone_size: .; j_call: TRBJ2-3; v_call: TRBV10-3; cdr3_aa: CAISESSSGRGGWTDTQYF; cdr3_nt: TGTGCCATCAGTGAGTCTTCTAGCGGGAGAGGGGGTTGGACAGATACGCAGTATTTT
cdr3_length: 14; d_call: TRBD1; clone_size: .; j_call: TRBJ2-7; v_call: TRBV6-5; cdr3_aa: CASRGQGADYEQYF; cdr3_nt: TGTGCCAGCAGGGGACAGGGGGCTGACTACGAGCAGTACTTC
cdr3_length: 15; d_call: TRBD2; clone_size: once; j_call: TRBJ2-5; v_call: TRBV9; cdr3_aa: CASSVGLAGPETQYF; cdr3_nt: TGTGCCAGCAGCGTAGGACTAGCGGGGCCGGAGACCCAGTACTTC
cdr3_length: 14; d_call: .; clone_size: .; j_call: TRBJ1-2; v_call: TRBV28; cdr3_aa: CASRKAGGEFGYTF; cdr3_nt: TGTGCCAGCCGCAAGGCGGGGGGCGAGTTCGGCTACACCTTC
cdr3_length: 15; d_call: TRBD1; clone_size: .; j_call: TRBJ2-7; v_call: TRBV7-7; cdr3_aa: CASSLHHGTVYEQYF; cdr3_nt: TGTGCCAGCAGCCTCCACCACGGGACAGTCTACGAGCAGTACTTC
cdr3_length: 15; d_call: TRBD1; clone_size: .; j_call: TRBJ2-5; v_call: TRBV5-1; cdr3_aa: CASSLWDRGSETQYF; cdr3_nt: TGCGCCAGCAGCTTGTGGGACAGGGGCTCCGAGACCCAGTACTTC
cdr3_length: 14; d_call: .; clone_size: .; j_call: TRBJ2-2; v_call: TRBV7-3; cdr3_aa: CASSLTSRTGELFF; cdr3_nt: TGTGCCAGCAGCTTAACTAGTCGGACCGGGGAGCTGTTTTTT
cdr3_length: 16; d_call: TRBD1; clone_size: .; j_call: TRBJ1-5; v_call: TRBV6-2/TRBV6-3; cdr3_aa: CASSLATGTFFQPQHF; cdr3_nt: TGTGCCAGCAGTCTGGCGACAGGGACGTTCTTCCAGCCCCAGCATTTT
cdr3_length: 14; d_call: TRBD2; clone_size: .; j_call: TRBJ2-4; v_call: TRBV28; cdr3_aa: CASSWGGNKNIQYF; cdr3_nt: TGTGCCAGCAGTTGGGGGGGAAACAAAAACATTCAGTACTTC
cdr3_length: 13; d_call: .; clone_size: .; j_call: TRBJ1-1; v_call: TRBV12-3/TRBV12-4; cdr3_aa: CASSFAASVEAFF; cdr3_nt: TGTGCCAGCAGTTTTGCGGCCTCCGTTGAAGCTTTCTTT
cdr3_length: 15; d_call: .; clone_size: .; j_call: TRBJ2-7; v_call: TRBV5-1; cdr3_aa: CASSSSAGGVREQYF; cdr3_nt: TGCGCCAGCAGCTCCAGTGCGGGCGGGGTGCGGGAGCAGTACTTC
cdr3_length: 14; d_call: TRBD1; clone_size: few; j_call: TRBJ1-2; v_call: TRBV28; cdr3_aa: CASSLLGTDYGYTF; cdr3_nt: TGTGCCAGCAGTTTATTAGGGACAGATTATGGCTACACCTTC
cdr3_length: 17; d_call: TRBD2; clone_size: .; j_call: TRBJ2-3; v_call: TRBV10-1; cdr3_aa: CASSDPSGRGGTDTQYF; cdr3_nt: TGCGCCAGCAGTGACCCTAGCGGGAGAGGCGGCACAGATACGCAGTATTTT
cdr3_length: 14; d_call: TRBD2; clone_size: .; j_call: TRBJ2-2; v_call: TRBV2; cdr3_aa: CASSPTSSTGELFF; cdr3_nt: TGTGCCAGCAGTCCGACTAGCTCCACCGGGGAGCTGTTTTTT
cdr3_length: 15; d_call: TRBD1; clone_size: .; j_call: TRBJ1-2; v_call: TRBV3-1/TRBV3-2; cdr3_aa: CASSPLRTGNYGYTF; cdr3_nt: TGTGCCAGCAGCCCCCTCAGGACAGGGAACTATGGCTACACCTTC
cdr3_length: 16; d_call: .; clone_size: .; j_call: TRBJ2-4; v_call: TRBV19; cdr3_aa: CASSIRGRGTKNIQYF; cdr3_nt: TGTGCCAGTAGTATCCGGGGTCGAGGGACCAAAAACATTCAGTACTTC
cdr3_length: 15; d_call: .; clone_size: .; j_call: TRBJ1-5; v_call: TRBV19; cdr3_aa: CASIMGGGSNQPQHF; cdr3_nt: TGTGCCAGTATAATGGGAGGCGGAAGCAATCAGCCCCAGCATTTT
cdr3_length: 12; d_call: .; clone_size: .; j_call: TRBJ2-5; v_call: TRBV5-1; cdr3_aa: CASSLTLETQYF; cdr3_nt: TGCGCCAGCAGCTTGACTCTGGAGACCCAGTACTTC
cdr3_length: 11; d_call: .; clone_size: .; j_call: TRBJ1-5; v_call: TRBV28; cdr3_aa: CASSRNQPQHF; cdr3_nt: TGTGCCAGCAGCCGTAATCAGCCCCAGCATTTT
cdr3_length: 14; d_call: TRBD1; clone_size: .; j_call: TRBJ1-1; v_call: TRBV7-3; cdr3_aa: CASSSGQGFAEAFF; cdr3_nt: TGTGCCAGCAGCTCCGGACAGGGTTTCGCTGAAGCTTTCTTT
cdr3_length: 16; d_call: TRBD2; clone_size: .; j_call: TRBJ2-1; v_call: TRBV19; cdr3_aa: CASSMARKAGASEQFF; cdr3_nt: TGTGCCAGTAGTATGGCCCGTAAAGCGGGAGCGAGTGAGCAGTTCTTC
cdr3_length: 14; d_call: TRBD2; clone_size: .; j_call: TRBJ2-3; v_call: TRBV19; cdr3_aa: CASSTRTSDHTQYF; cdr3_nt: TGTGCCAGTAGTACGCGGACTAGCGACCATACGCAGTATTTT
cdr3_length: 13; d_call: .; clone_size: .; j_call: TRBJ1-3; v_call: TRBV7-3; cdr3_aa: CASSERMGNTIYF; cdr3_nt: TGTGCCAGCAGCGAGCGTATGGGAAACACCATATATTTT
cdr3_length: 13; d_call: .; clone_size: once; j_call: TRBJ1-5; v_call: TRBV6-1; cdr3_aa: CASSSSGNQPQHF; cdr3_nt: TGTGCCAGCAGTTCCTCTGGCAATCAGCCCCAGCATTTT
cdr3_length: 15; d_call: .; clone_size: .; j_call: TRBJ1-1; v_call: TRBV19; cdr3_aa: CASSIGGGLDTEAFF; cdr3_nt: TGTGCCAGTAGTATAGGGGGGGGCCTGGACACTGAAGCTTTCTTT
cdr3_length: 14; d_call: TRBD1; clone_size: few; j_call: TRBJ2-1; v_call: TRBV10-3; cdr3_aa: CAISRDSYYNEQFF; cdr3_nt: TGTGCCATCAGTAGGGACAGTTACTACAATGAGCAGTTCTTC
cdr3_length: 13; d_call: .; clone_size: .; j_call: TRBJ1-1; v_call: TRBV14; cdr3_aa: CASSRQANTEAFF; cdr3_nt: TGTGCCAGCAGCCGCCAGGCGAACACTGAAGCTTTCTTT
cdr3_length: 15; d_call: .; clone_size: few; j_call: TRBJ2-7; v_call: TRBV6-5; cdr3_aa: CASRAAGPLSYEQYF; cdr3_nt: TGTGCCAGCAGAGCGGCCGGGCCTCTCTCCTACGAGCAGTACTTC
cdr3_length: 12; d_call: .; clone_size: .; j_call: TRBJ2-1; v_call: TRBV29-1; cdr3_aa: CSVVASVNEQFF; cdr3_nt: TGCAGCGTTGTTGCTAGCGTAAATGAGCAGTTCTTC
cdr3_length: 16; d_call: TRBD2; clone_size: .; j_call: TRBJ2-5; v_call: TRBV7-2; cdr3_aa: CASSRHPAGGKETQYF; cdr3_nt: TGTGCCAGCAGTCGACACCCAGCGGGAGGTAAAGAGACCCAGTACTTC
cdr3_length: 16; d_call: TRBD1; clone_size: .; j_call: TRBJ1-2; v_call: TRBV28; cdr3_aa: CASSLRSGQGIYGYTF; cdr3_nt: TGTGCCAGCAGTTTAAGGTCGGGACAGGGAATCTATGGCTACACCTTC
cdr3_length: 15; d_call: .; clone_size: .; j_call: TRBJ2-3; v_call: TRBV18; cdr3_aa: CASSPPVTASDTQYF; cdr3_nt: TGTGCCAGCTCACCACCGGTAACTGCTTCAGATACGCAGTATTTT
cdr3_length: 14; d_call: .; clone_size: .; j_call: TRBJ1-6; v_call: TRBV18; cdr3_aa: CASSLTGFNSPLHF; cdr3_nt: TGTGCCAGCTCACTAACAGGGTTTAATTCACCCCTCCACTTT
cdr3_length: 13; d_call: .; clone_size: .; j_call: TRBJ2-7; v_call: TRBV7-9; cdr3_aa: CASSPAVVDEQYF; cdr3_nt: TGTGCCAGCAGCCCCGCGGTGGTCGACGAGCAGTACTTC
cdr3_length: 12; d_call: .; clone_size: few; j_call: TRBJ2-1; v_call: TRBV11-2; cdr3_aa: CASSYQRNEQFF; cdr3_nt: TGTGCCAGCAGCTACCAGCGCAATGAGCAGTTCTTC
cdr3_length: 14; d_call: .; clone_size: .; j_call: TRBJ1-2; v_call: TRBV3-1/TRBV3-2; cdr3_aa: CASSQDTGNYGYTF; cdr3_nt: TGTGCCAGCAGCCAAGATACAGGGAACTATGGCTACACCTTC
cdr3_length: 15; d_call: TRBD1; clone_size: once; j_call: TRBJ2-2; v_call: TRBV9; cdr3_aa: CASSVRDRGTGELFF; cdr3_nt: TGTGCCAGCAGCGTCCGGGACAGGGGCACCGGGGAGCTGTTTTTT
cdr3_length: 16; d_call: TRBD2; clone_size: .; j_call: TRBJ2-2; v_call: TRBV9; cdr3_aa: CASSRRGLAGAGELFF; cdr3_nt: TGTGCCAGCAGCCGGAGAGGACTAGCGGGGGCCGGGGAGCTGTTTTTT
cdr3_length: 14; d_call: TRBD2; clone_size: .; j_call: TRBJ2-7; v_call: TRBV23-1; cdr3_aa: CASSPGGIGGEQYF; cdr3_nt: TGCGCCAGCAGTCCCGGGGGGATCGGCGGCGAGCAGTACTTC
cdr3_length: 16; d_call: .; clone_size: .; j_call: TRBJ1-3; v_call: TRBV6-2/TRBV6-3; cdr3_aa: CASSYGTPNSGNTIYF; cdr3_nt: TGTGCCAGCAGTTACGGGACTCCTAACTCTGGAAACACCATATATTTT
cdr3_length: 14; d_call: TRBD2; clone_size: .; j_call: TRBJ2-7; v_call: TRBV11-3; cdr3_aa: CASSFGGGSYEQYF; cdr3_nt: TGTGCCAGCAGCTTCGGCGGGGGCTCCTACGAGCAGTACTTC
cdr3_length: 16; d_call: .; clone_size: .; j_call: TRBJ1-4; v_call: TRBV4-1; cdr3_aa: CASSPGHTRTNEKLFF; cdr3_nt: TGCGCCAGCAGCCCGGGACATACTCGAACTAATGAAAAACTGTTTTTT
cdr3_length: 14; d_call: TRBD1; clone_size: .; j_call: TRBJ1-5; v_call: TRBV28; cdr3_aa: CASSSGQINQPQHF; cdr3_nt: TGTGCCAGCAGTTCGGGACAGATCAATCAGCCCCAGCATTTT
cdr3_length: 15; d_call: TRBD1; clone_size: once; j_call: TRBJ1-4; v_call: TRBV4-1; cdr3_aa: CASSQVGQVGEKLFF; cdr3_nt: TGCGCCAGCAGCCAAGTGGGACAGGTGGGGGAAAAACTGTTTTTT
cdr3_length: 18; d_call: TRBD2; clone_size: .; j_call: TRBJ2-4; v_call: TRBV4-1; cdr3_aa: CASSQDKQSGGPKNIQYF; cdr3_nt: TGCGCCAGCAGCCAAGATAAACAAAGCGGGGGGCCCAAAAACATTCAGTACTTC
cdr3_length: 15; d_call: .; clone_size: .; j_call: TRBJ2-5; v_call: TRBV4-1; cdr3_aa: CASSQGGGEQETQYF; cdr3_nt: TGCGCCAGCAGCCAAGGAGGGGGGGAACAAGAGACCCAGTACTTC
cdr3_length: 17; d_call: TRBD2; clone_size: .; j_call: TRBJ2-1; v_call: TRBV27; cdr3_aa: CASSFSVAGVGLNEQFF; cdr3_nt: TGTGCCAGCAGTTTCTCAGTAGCGGGAGTGGGTCTCAATGAGCAGTTCTTC
cdr3_length: 16; d_call: TRBD2; clone_size: .; j_call: TRBJ2-7; v_call: TRBV7-9; cdr3_aa: CASSLRTSGPGYEQYF; cdr3_nt: TGTGCCAGCAGCTTAAGAACTAGCGGACCGGGGTACGAGCAGTACTTC
cdr3_length: 16; d_call: .; clone_size: .; j_call: TRBJ1-4; v_call: TRBV18; cdr3_aa: CASSPETGATNEKLFF; cdr3_nt: TGTGCCAGCTCACCAGAGACAGGTGCAACTAATGAAAAACTGTTTTTT
cdr3_length: 16; d_call: .; clone_size: .; j_call: TRBJ2-7; v_call: TRBV6-2/TRBV6-3; cdr3_aa: CASSSRNPAVSYEQYF; cdr3_nt: TGTGCCAGCAGTTCCCGAAACCCAGCGGTTTCCTACGAGCAGTACTTC
cdr3_length: 16; d_call: TRBD1; clone_size: .; j_call: TRBJ1-2; v_call: TRBV11-2; cdr3_aa: CASSLDEQGGPYGYTF; cdr3_nt: TGTGCCAGCAGCTTAGATGAACAGGGGGGCCCCTATGGCTACACCTTC
cdr3_length: 12; d_call: TRBD1; clone_size: once; j_call: TRBJ1-4; v_call: TRBV28; cdr3_aa: CASSPRTGGIFF; cdr3_nt: TGTGCCAGCAGTCCCCGGACAGGGGGGATTTTTTTT